Listed here are 25 T cell receptor beta chains from one sample, sequenced in a study of T-cell memory formation after mild COVID-19 (dated by TCRdb to the early 2020s). Libraries were constructed by 5' RACE. TCRdb lists the instrument as Illumina NovaSeq 6000. TCRdb took the public reads, trimmed them with fastp at Q25, ran MiXCR for clone calling and kept in-frame beta chains. Each entry merges the rows of one CDR3 protein and shows their most common DNA and genes. The sample contains a few hundred thousand distinct CDR3 sequences, 14% of them found a single time. The biggest ten clones account for roughly a fifth of the sample. Sequencing was performed on PBMCs or a T cell subset sorted from them (not recorded which). The receptors were gathered from a man aged 18 to 29 who had mild COVID-19 (a few samples of this study predate the infection). The sample titles of this study are shuffled in the database, so cell type and time point are left out; the donor was told from shared clones.

V usage is TRBV9 and J usage is TRBJ2-7; TRBD1 agrees at 10 bases. V gave up 3 bases and J gave up 6 bases; unmatched junction bases: 6. The CDR3 runs to 14 residues. Germline CDR1 and CDR2: SGDLS and YYNGEE. The CDR3 DNA reads TGTGCCAGCAGCGCGTGGGACAGGGGTCGCGAGCAGTACTTC. It yields the protein CASSAWDRGREQYF. Full variable domain (remainder filled in from reference TRBV9 and TRBJ2-7): DSGVTQTPKHLITATGQRVTLRCSPRSGDLSVYWYQQSLDQGLQFLIQYYNGEERAKGNILERFSAQQFPDLHSELNLSSLELGDSALYFCASSAWDRGREQYFGPGTRLTVT.

Here the CDR3 reads CSAQTAGDRTGELFF. The CDR3 DNA follows: TGCAGTGCACAGACAGCGGGGGACCGAACCGGGGAGCTGTTTTTT. This sequence joins TRBV20-1 and TRBJ2-2, with TRBD2 matching 8 bases. CDR1 is DFQATT and CDR2 is SNEGSKA in the germline V gene (reference sequence). Trimming took 6 bases from V and 5 from J; bases not matched to a gene: 11. There are 15 residues in the CDR3.

The V gene is TRBV7-8, the J gene TRBJ1-2, with D hard to call. The CDR3 runs to 15 residues. With 8 bases removed from V and 3 bases from J, the gap between germline ends came to 19 bases. The germline V gene encodes CDR1 SGHVS and CDR2 FQNEAQ. CDR3 DNA: TGTGCCAGCCAACCTCCGGACCTTGGAGACTATGGCTACACCTTC. Its protein is CASQPPDLGDYGYTF.

This clonotype has just a few counts. V and J are TRBV12-3 or TRBV12-4 and TRBJ2-3, with TRBD1 matching over 10 bases. V lost 11 bases, J lost 4 bases, and 6 bases stayed unmatched. The CDR3 runs to 13 residues. The CDR3 sequence is CAGRGQGADTQYF. Written as DNA, the CDR3 is TGTGCCGGCCGTGGACAGGGGGCAGATACGCAGTATTTT.

CDR3 sequence reads: CAISESNPAEQFF. The CDR3 DNA follows: TGTGCCATCAGTGAGTCCAACCCGGCTGAGCAGTTCTTC. The V call is TRBV10-3, the J call TRBJ2-1; unclear D gene. V shed 0 bases and J shed 9 bases, with 9 bases lying between them. From germline, CDR1 is ENHRY and CDR2 SYGVKD. The CDR3 covers 13 residues.

V gene TRBV6-5 combines with J gene TRBJ2-3; TRBD1 matches 9 bases. Looked up from germline, CDR1 is MNHEY and CDR2 is SVGAGI. Trimming cost V 10 bases and J 4 bases; bases outside gene matches: 12. The CDR3 covers 15 residues. Here the CDR3 DNA reads TGTGCCACCGGACGACCGGGACAGGGACCAGATACGCAGTATTTT. Its translation is CATGRPGQGPDTQYF.

This clonotype was counted between two and nine times. The V gene is TRBV7-6, the J gene TRBJ2-1, with D perhaps being TRBD1 or TRBD2 (6 bases each). The germline V gene encodes CDR1 SGHVS and CDR2 FNYEAQ. CDR3 size: 16 residues. V lost 5 bases and J lost 7, with 21 bases in between. As DNA, the CDR3 is TGTGCCAGCAGCCACCTTGAGGGGGGCCTAGGGAATGAGCAGTTCTTC. The encoded protein is CASSHLEGGLGNEQFF. The full variable domain, rest sourced from reference TRBV7-6 and TRBJ2-1, is GAGVSQSPRYKVTKRGQDVALRCDPISGHVSLYWYRQALGQGPEFLTYFNYEAQQDKSGLPNDRFSAERPEGSISTLTIQRTEQRDSAMYRCASSHLEGGLGNEQFFGPGTRLTVL.

The chain couples TRBV19 to TRBJ1-1; D ambiguous. This CDR3 is 13 amino acids long. V was pared by 3 bases and J by 11 bases, with 16 bases between. Germline V gene data show CDR1 as LNHDA and CDR2 as SQIVND (reference sequence). The CDR3 loop reads CASSIGERGVAFF. DNA of the CDR3: TGTGCCAGTAGTATCGGAGAGAGAGGAGTGGCTTTCTTT. The full variable domain, rest sourced from reference TRBV19 and TRBJ1-1, is DGGITQSPKYLFRKEGQNVTLSCEQNLNHDAMYWYRQDPGQGLRLIYYSQIVNDFQKGDIAEGYSVSREKKESFPLTVTSAQKNPTAFYLCASSIGERGVAFFGQGTRLTVV.

The V call is TRBV4-2, the J call TRBJ2-1, with 7 positions matching TRBD1. The CDR3 sequence is 17 residues long. Germline V lookup: CDR1 LGHNA, CDR2 YNFKEQ. V was clipped by 0 bases and J by 3 bases; unmatched bases: 8. The CDR3: CASSQDAHRGFYNEQFF. For the CDR3, the DNA is TGTGCCAGCAGCCAAGATGCCCACAGGGGATTCTACAATGAGCAGTTCTTC.

This clonotype has a handful of counts. The rearrangement links TRBV6-1 to TRBJ2-3, with 10 bases that match TRBD2. Per germline, CDR1 MNHNS and CDR2 SASEGT. This CDR3 comprises 14 residues. With V trimmed by 2 bases and J by 4 bases, 0 bases remained unmatched. The CDR3 reads CASSESGGADTQYF. The CDR3 DNA is TGTGCCAGCAGTGAAAGCGGGGGGGCAGATACGCAGTATTTT.

The sample holds one count of this clonotype. A much larger clone differs from this one at a single base, so this may be a read error. The genes are TRBV12-3 or TRBV12-4 and TRBJ2-1; no firm D call. This CDR3 spans 11 amino acids. V was shortened by 2 bases and J by 8 bases, with 4 bases between the two germline ends. The CDR3 coding sequence is TGTGCCAGCAGTTTATTTGATGAGCAGTTCTTC. Translation: CASSLFDEQFF.

This clonotype has a count of ten or more. The chain links TRBV5-4 to TRBJ1-4; 7 nucleotides match TRBD1. Germline lookup yields CDR1 SGHNT and CDR2 YYREEE (reference sequence). This CDR3 has 14 amino acids. Unmatched junction bases numbered 7, after V lost 4 bases and J lost 7 bases. In nucleotides, the CDR3 is TGTGCCAGCAGCCGACAGGGAGCGGCTGAAAAACTGTTTTTT. Its translation is CASSRQGAAEKLFF.

The chain uses TRBV10-3 and TRBJ1-1; 7 nucleotides align to TRBD1. The junction had 7 bases not matched to a gene; V was cut back by 5 bases and J by 4 bases. This CDR3 has 14 amino acids. The germline gives CDR1 ENHRY, CDR2 SYGVKD. CDR3 nucleotide sequence: TGTGCCATCAGTACGTCGACAGGGATCACTGAAGCTTTCTTT. This encodes CAISTSTGITEAFF.

This chain uses TRBV29-1 with TRBJ2-1; 7 positions match TRBD2. J lost 2 bases, V lost 7 bases, and 5 bases had no gene match. CDR1 and CDR2 from the germline V gene are SQVTM and ANQGSEA. The CDR3 runs 13 residues. The CDR3 region is CSDLADTYNEQFF. CDR3 nucleotides: TGCAGCGATCTAGCGGATACCTACAATGAGCAGTTCTTC.

In its sample, this clonotype was seen a few times. J is TRBJ2-7 and V is TRBV6-2 or TRBV6-3; TRBD1 aligns across 9 bases. The CDR3 sequence is 16 residues long. Trimming at V came to 0 bases and at J to 6 bases, leaving 9 bases not matched to a gene. The germline CDR1 and CDR2 sequences are MNHEY and SVGEGT. DNA for the CDR3: TGTGCCAGCAGTTACTCCGGGACAGGGAATTCAATCGAGCAGTACTTC. It encodes CASSYSGTGNSIEQYF.

This clonotype showed up just a few times. The chain employs TRBV12-3 or TRBV12-4 and TRBJ1-2; D is unresolved. This CDR3 has 12 residues. The ends were cut back, 8 bases at V and 4 bases at J, with 11 bases in the middle. CDR3 in DNA: TGTGCCAGCTGTCAAGGGATCTATGGCTACACCTTC. This encodes CASCQGIYGYTF.

This clonotype occurred many times. This rearrangement joins TRBV7-2 to TRBJ2-3; no reliable D call. Germline CDR1 SGHTA, CDR2 FQGNSA. Trimming removed 2 bases from V and 2 bases from J, with 14 bases in between. The CDR3 is 16 residues long. The CDR3 DNA follows: TGTGCCAGCAGCTTAAAGAGCCGCGTCCCCACAGATACGCAGTATTTT. Translated: CASSLKSRVPTDTQYF.

This clonotype was found a few times. This chain joins TRBV6-6 and TRBJ2-2; a possible D gene is TRBD2 (6 bases). The CDR3 consists of 14 residues. The V end was cut by 4 bases, the J end by 3 bases, with 9 bases between. Germline V gene lookup returns CDR1 MNHNY and CDR2 SVGAGI (reference sequence). The CDR3 spells CASSWDSDTGELFF. In nucleotides, the CDR3 is TGTGCCAGCAGTTGGGACTCAGACACCGGGGAGCTGTTTTTT.

This clonotype was seen ten or more times. V gene TRBV30 combines with J gene TRBJ1-3; 8 bases map to TRBD1. The trim removed 5 bases at V and 4 bases at J, leaving 7 bases unmatched. The CDR3 is made up of 14 amino acids. Germline lookup yields CDR1 GTSNPN and CDR2 SVGIG (reference sequence). The CDR3 sequence is CAWDPGTGGNTIYF. The DNA of the CDR3 is TGTGCCTGGGACCCCGGGACAGGAGGAAACACCATATATTTT.

The chain employs TRBV7-2 and TRBJ2-5; tentative D call: TRBD2 (6 bases). Per the germline V gene, CDR1 is SGHTA and CDR2 is FQGNSA. Trimming removed 1 base from V and 0 bases from J, with 12 bases in between. This CDR3 comprises 16 residues. The CDR3 region has the DNA TGTGCCAGCAGCTTAGGTCCAGCGGGCTACCAAGAGACCCAGTACTTC. Its translation is CASSLGPAGYQETQYF.

V gene TRBV5-3 combines with J gene TRBJ1-3, with D unresolved. TRBV5-3 is an ORF for which the function is uncertain. V was trimmed by 2 bases and J by 3 bases, leaving 6 bases between them. The CDR3 is 13 amino acids. The CDR3 loop reads CARSLGRGNTIYF. In nucleotides, the CDR3 is TGTGCCAGAAGCTTAGGCCGTGGAAACACCATATATTTT.

The chain links TRBV5-4 to TRBJ2-3; 9 nucleotides agree with TRBD1. After removal of 4 bases from V and 4 bases from J, the junction contained 10 bases not matched to a gene. The germline V gene has CDR1 SGHNT and CDR2 YYREEE (reference sequence). The CDR3 runs to 16 residues. CDR3: CASSLAGTGMADTQYF. The CDR3, as DNA: TGTGCCAGCAGCCTCGCCGGGACAGGGATGGCAGATACGCAGTATTTT. The entire variable domain, with the rest obtained from reference TRBV5-4 and TRBJ2-3, is as follows: ETGVTQSPTHLIKTRGQQVTLRCSSQSGHNTVSWYQQALGQGPQFIFQYYREEENGRGNFPPRFSGLQFPNYSSELNVNALELDDSALYLCASSLAGTGMADTQYFGPGTRLTVL.

V is TRBV6-2 or TRBV6-3 and J is TRBJ2-1, with TRBD2 matching over 14 bases. Germline V gives CDR1 MNHEY, CDR2 SVGEGT. The CDR3 has 17 amino acids. V lost 4 bases and J lost 6; bases outside the gene matches: 8. The DNA for the CDR3 is TGTGCCAGCAGTTCCTGGACTAGCGGGGGGTCGAGCAATGAGCAGTTCTTC. This sequence encodes CASSSWTSGGSSNEQFF.

In its sample, this clonotype was seen many times. The V and J genes are TRBV29-1 and TRBJ2-3, with D unresolved. Germline V CDR1 and CDR2: SQVTM, ANQGSEA. Trimming left V 7 bases short and J 1 base short, with 12 bases between. The CDR3 consists of 13 residues. The CDR3 DNA reads TGCAGCGCCTCCGGCCGACGCACAGATACGCAGTATTTT. Protein sequence: CSASGRRTDTQYF.

The CDR3 sequence: CASSRVGAGEQFF. CDR3 in DNA: TGTGCCAGCAGCCGAGTGGGAGCAGGCGAGCAGTTCTTC. The V call is TRBV7-3, the J call TRBJ2-1, with a weak D call TRBD2 (5 bases). Germline V gene sequence: CDR1 SGHTA, CDR2 FQGTGA. The V gene lost 5 bases and the J gene lost 10 bases, with 15 bases spanning the gap. The CDR3 totals 13 residues.